This is a list of T cell receptor beta chains from one sample in a study of identical twins. TCRdb fed the 5' RACE reads into MiXCR, producing one record per CDR3 protein. Of hundreds of thousands of distinct CDR3 sequences in the sample, roughly 10% were seen once. The same data also went into a second study, on yellow fever vaccine responses in identical twins.

Sample: CD8+ T cells sorted from blood. These receptors were collected from a woman aged 18-30 years in good health. CDR3s include the opening cysteine and the closing phenylalanine or tryptophan. A D gene is named only where the DNA matches it firmly. A row's size may be missing; if present it is once, few, many or a size class.

d_call	v_call	j_call	clone_size	cdr3_nt	cdr3_aa
TRBD1	TRBV4-3	TRBJ2-1	-	TGCGCCAGCAGCCAAGGAGGGGGCGGCGATGAGCAGTTCTTC	CASSQGGGGDEQFF
-	TRBV4-3	TRBJ2-6	many	TGCGCCAGCAGCACCCACCAGGGTTCTGGGGCCAACGTCCTGACTTTC	CASSTHQGSGANVLTF
-	TRBV28	TRBJ2-2	-	TGTGCCAGCGTAATCAGGGGGGCCGGGGAGCTGTTTTTT	CASVIRGAGELFF
-	TRBV7-9	TRBJ2-7	many	TGTGCCAGCAGCTTACCGGCCTCCTACGAGCAGTACTTC	CASSLPASYEQYF
-	TRBV4-1	TRBJ2-1	-	TGCGCCAGCAGCCACCCAATAGCCCACTCCTACAATGAGCAGTTCTTC	CASSHPIAHSYNEQFF
TRBD2	TRBV7-9	TRBJ2-2	many	TGTGCCAGCAGCTTAGCGGATAGCGGGAGTATAACCGGGGAGCTGTTTTTT	CASSLADSGSITGELFF
-	TRBV28	TRBJ2-3	few	TGTGCCAGCAGTCCTAGCGTTGGGGTGACGCAGTATTTT	CASSPSVGVTQYF
-	TRBV5-1	TRBJ2-1	few	TGCGCCAGCAGCTTGGTCACCGGGGACTGGTACAATGAGCAGTTCTTC	CASSLVTGDWYNEQFF
-	TRBV7-2	TRBJ2-7	-	TGTGCCAGCAGTCGAGCGTGGGGGCAGACCAGCTCCTACGAGCAGTACTTC	CASSRAWGQTSSYEQYF
TRBD1	TRBV5-1	TRBJ2-7	few	TGCGCCAGCAGCTACCTTGAATGGGGACAGGGTTCCTACGAGCAGTACTTC	CASSYLEWGQGSYEQYF
TRBD2	TRBV7-6	TRBJ2-7	once	TGTGCCAGCAGCCAGGGACTAGCGGTAACCTACGAGCAGTACTTC	CASSQGLAVTYEQYF
-	TRBV12-3/TRBV12-4	TRBJ2-1	many	TGTGCCAGCAGTCCTCCGCGCGGGACGCATGAGCAGTTCTTC	CASSPPRGTHEQFF
TRBD1	TRBV9	TRBJ1-2	-	TGTGCCAGCAGCGGGCTCGGGACAGGGGATGGCTACACCTTC	CASSGLGTGDGYTF
-	TRBV4-3	TRBJ2-2	-	TGCGCCAGCAGCCAAGATATCAACCCCCAGACCGGGGAGCTGTTTTTT	CASSQDINPQTGELFF
-	TRBV7-9	TRBJ2-4	many	TGTGCCAGCAGCTTAGGTCCTTTAAACATTCAGTACTTC	CASSLGPLNIQYF
-	TRBV20-1	TRBJ2-7	-	TGCAGTGCCGGACCGGTGAGCTCCTACGAGCAGTACTTC	CSAGPVSSYEQYF
-	TRBV7-9	TRBJ2-4	few	TGTGCCAGCAGCTTCCCGGCAGGTAGCATTCAGTACTTC	CASSFPAGSIQYF
TRBD1	TRBV4-3	TRBJ2-7	many	TGCGCCAGCAGCCAAGGAACTAGGACAGGGGGGAACGAGCAGTACTTC	CASSQGTRTGGNEQYF
TRBD2	TRBV7-7	TRBJ2-3	many	TGTGCTAGCTCGCGGCTAGCGGGGACAGATACGCAGTATTTT	CASSRLAGTDTQYF
-	TRBV29-1	TRBJ2-5	many	TGCAGCGTTATGGGAGGCGACGGGCTGCAGTACCAAGAGACCCAGTACTTC	CSVMGGDGLQYQETQYF
TRBD2	TRBV4-2	TRBJ2-2	-	TGTGCCAGCAGCCAAGCTAGCGGGAACACCGGGGAGCTGTTTTTT	CASSQASGNTGELFF
-	TRBV9	TRBJ2-7	-	TGTGCCAGCAGCGTAGGAACAGGGGGGGACGAGCAGTACTTC	CASSVGTGGDEQYF
TRBD1	TRBV5-6	TRBJ2-7	many	TGTGCCAGCAGCGAGGGACAGGGGGTCTACGAGCAGTACTTC	CASSEGQGVYEQYF
-	TRBV7-6	TRBJ2-2	-	TGTGCCAGCAGCACCCCCGGGGTTTCGGGGGAGCTGTTTTTT	CASSTPGVSGELFF
TRBD1	TRBV2	TRBJ2-3	-	TGTGCCAGCAGTGAGGGATTCGGGACAGATACGCAGTTTTTT	CASSEGFGTDTQFF
TRBD1	TRBV11-1	TRBJ2-3	many	TGTGCCAGCAGCCCTCGGGAAACAGGGGGCTTTCGTACAGATACGCAGTATTTT	CASSPRETGGFRTDTQYF
TRBD2	TRBV27	TRBJ2-7	-	TGTGCCAGCAGTTCTTGGAGGTTTGCATGCGGGGGTGCACCTCCGTGCTCCTACGAGCAGTACTTC	CASSSWRFACGGAPPCSYEQYF
-	TRBV6-2/TRBV6-3	TRBJ2-7	few	TGTGCCAGCAGCCTAACCCGTAGCGCGGCCTCCTACGAGCAGTACTTC	CASSLTRSAASYEQYF
-	TRBV20-1	TRBJ1-6	-	TGCAGTGCTACGAAAGGGGGCTCCTATAATTCACCCCTCCACTTT	CSATKGGSYNSPLHF
-	TRBV30	TRBJ1-5	few	TGTGCCTGGAGTGAAGACAATCAGCCCCAGCATTTT	CAWSEDNQPQHF
-	TRBV12-3/TRBV12-4	TRBJ1-1	few	TGTGCCAGCAGTTCCAGCTACATGAACACTGAAGCTTTCTTT	CASSSSYMNTEAFF
-	TRBV6-4	TRBJ2-3	many	TGTGCCAGCAGTCTTGGGACTTCTAGCACAGATACGCAGTATTTT	CASSLGTSSTDTQYF
-	TRBV7-6	TRBJ2-3	many	TGTGCCAGCAGCGGACAAAACACAGATACGCAGTATTTT	CASSGQNTDTQYF
-	TRBV5-6	TRBJ2-2	-	TGTGCCAGCAGCGGTGGGGGGCTAAACACCGGGGAGCTGTTTTTT	CASSGGGLNTGELFF
TRBD1	TRBV5-1	TRBJ2-5	many	TGCGCCAGCTCCCCTTTTACAGGGGCGGAGGAGACCCAGTACTTC	CASSPFTGAEETQYF
-	TRBV9	TRBJ2-4	many	TGTGCCAGCAGCGAATCGGGTGGAGGAGCCAAAAACATTCAGTACTTC	CASSESGGGAKNIQYF
TRBD2	TRBV20-1	TRBJ2-3	many	TGCAGTGCTAGATCCACTAGCGGGGGGGATACGCAGTATTTT	CSARSTSGGDTQYF
-	TRBV12-3/TRBV12-4	TRBJ2-3	few	TGTGCCAGCAGTTGGCGCACAGATACGCAGTATTTT	CASSWRTDTQYF
TRBD2	TRBV7-9	TRBJ2-2	many	TGTGCCAGCAGCTCTCCTAGCGGGGGGGCCACCGGGGAGCTGTTTTTT	CASSSPSGGATGELFF
-	TRBV4-3	TRBJ1-1	-	TGCGCCAGCAGCCAAGATTGGGGGCAGGTCACTGAAGCTTTCTTT	CASSQDWGQVTEAFF
-	TRBV6-6	TRBJ2-7	few	TGTGCCAGCAGTTCAAACCTCTCCTACGAGCAGTACTTC	CASSSNLSYEQYF
-	TRBV9	TRBJ2-7	few	TGTGCCAGCAGCCCCTATAAGGGCTCGAACGAGCAGTACTTC	CASSPYKGSNEQYF
-	TRBV14	TRBJ2-7	few	TGTGCCAGCAGCCAAGGGGGTGTTCGCGAGCAGTACTTC	CASSQGGVREQYF
-	TRBV30	TRBJ1-4	-	TGTGCCTGGAGTGTTGAGGGGATACAACTGTTTTTT	CAWSVEGIQLFF